A single sample is the source of the 16 T cell receptor beta chains below, sequenced in a study of neurological immune-mediated disorders. TCRdb recomputed calls from the 5' RACE reads with MiXCR, one row per CDR3 protein. The table lists about 24,000 distinct CDR3 sequences, around an eighth of them singletons. Sequencing used PBMCs. These receptors all stem from a woman between 40 and 50 years old with HTLV-1-associated myelopathy (HAM/TSP).

This clonotype showed up many times. The chain carries TRBV12-3 or TRBV12-4 and TRBJ2-7; 8 positions match TRBD1. The V gene end was trimmed by 1 base and the J gene end by 4 bases; junction bases not matched to a gene: 3. The CDR3 covers 14 residues. The CDR3 is CASSLVRGPYEQYV. The CDR3 DNA reads as TGTGCCAGCAGTTTAGTCAGGGGGCCTTACGAGCAGTACGTC.

This clonotype was seen ten or more times. Here the CDR3 reads CATSDLEGTYGYTF. As DNA, the CDR3 is TGTGCCACCAGTGATTTGGAGGGTACCTATGGCTACACCTTC. This sequence joins TRBV24-1 and TRBJ1-2; the D is unclear. Germline lookup yields CDR1 KGHDR and CDR2 SFDVKD. The CDR3 has 14 residues. The germline V and J ends were trimmed by 0 bases and 4 bases, with 8 bases remaining between them.

To note about this clonotype: Compared with germline, one end of the junction differs, possibly owing to a read error. The rearrangement joins TRBV20-1 to TRBJ1-5; no reliable D call. Germline loops: CDR1 DFQATT, CDR2 SNEGSKA (reference sequence). This CDR3 is built from 14 residues. CDR3: CSARKDPARQPQLF. CDR3 nucleotides: TGCAGTGCTAGAAAAGACCCAGCCCGTCAGCCCCAGCTTTTT.

This clonotype has a count of ten or more. This rearrangement joins TRBV4-1 to TRBJ1-1; D perhaps matches TRBD1 (5 bases). V shed 5 bases and J shed 11 bases, with 21 bases lying between them. Looked up from germline, CDR1 is MGHRA and CDR2 is YSYEKL. CDR3 length: 14 amino acids. Here the CDR3 DNA reads TGCGCCAGCAGCGATCCCAGGCGGACACCAGACGCTTTCTTT. It codes for CASSDPRRTPDAFF.

In its sample, this clonotype was seen many times. J is TRBJ1-6 and V is TRBV10-1; 10 bases fit TRBD1. Germline V lookup: CDR1 WNHNN, CDR2 SYGVQD (reference sequence). Trimming took 6 bases from V and 10 from J; bases not matched to a gene: 9. This CDR3 is built from 15 residues. The CDR3 here is CASSGGTGVYSPLHF. The CDR3 region has the DNA TGCGCCAGCAGCGGCGGGACAGGGGTATACTCACCCCTCCACTTT.

This clonotype was detected many times. V usage is TRBV11-2 and J usage is TRBJ1-6, with D possibly TRBD1 on 5 matching bases. Germline assignment: CDR1 SGHAT and CDR2 FQNNGV. This CDR3 has 15 residues. The germline V and J ends were trimmed by 0 bases and 6 bases, with 9 bases remaining between them. This CDR3 is CASSLEAGFNSPLHF. The CDR3, as DNA: TGTGCCAGCAGCTTAGAGGCAGGGTTTAATTCACCCCTCCACTTT. Filled out from reference TRBV11-2 and TRBJ1-6, the complete variable domain reads EAGVAQSPRYKIIEKRQSVAFWCNPISGHATLYWYQQILGQGPKLLIQFQNNGVVDDSQLPKDRFSAERLKGVDSTLKIQPAKLEDSAVYLCASSLEAGFNSPLHFGNGTRLTVT.

This clonotype showed up many times. The chain carries TRBV5-4 and TRBJ2-3; 7 bases agree with TRBD1. CDR1 and CDR2 (germline): SGHNT, YYREEE (reference sequence). The CDR3 covers 15 residues. V lost 4 bases, J lost 6 bases, and 11 bases stayed unmatched. The CDR3 region is CASSRERGGDDTQYF. CDR3 in DNA: TGTGCCAGCAGCAGGGAGAGAGGGGGCGATGATACGCAGTATTTT. The variable domain in full, completed from reference TRBV5-4 and TRBJ2-3, reads ETGVTQSPTHLIKTRGQQVTLRCSSQSGHNTVSWYQQALGQGPQFIFQYYREEENGRGNFPPRFSGLQFPNYSSELNVNALELDDSALYLCASSRERGGDDTQYFGPGTRLTVL.

The sample holds many counts of this clonotype. The chain is built from TRBV11-2 and TRBJ2-4; TRBD1 might be the D (5 bases). Trimming took 0 bases from V and 0 from J, leaving 15 bases between them. This CDR3 has 18 residues. The V gene's germline CDR1 is SGHAT and CDR2 FQNNGV. CDR3 DNA: TGTGCCAGCAGCTTAGACCAGGGCCGGAATCTAGCCAAAAACATTCAGTACTTC. This sequence encodes CASSLDQGRNLAKNIQYF.

This clonotype occurred many times. The CDR3 reads CASRERIAGGLAKNIQYF. DNA for the CDR3: TGTGCCAGCAGAGAACGAATAGCGGGGGGCCTAGCCAAAAACATTCAGTACTTC. The chain carries TRBV2 and TRBJ2-4; TRBD2 matches at 10 bases. J was trimmed by 0 bases and V by 6 bases; bases with no gene match: 11. Germline loops: CDR1 SNHLY, CDR2 FYNNEI. This CDR3 region has 18 residues.

This clonotype was recorded at least ten times. The chain recombines TRBV4-2 with TRBJ1-5; D is ambiguous. V was pared by 1 base and J by 3 bases, with 10 bases between. Looked up from germline, CDR1 is LGHNA and CDR2 is YNFKEQ. CDR3 length: 15 amino acids. CDR3 region: CASSQGTDSNQPQHF. The CDR3 nucleotides are TGTGCCAGCAGCCAAGGGACGGACTCCAATCAGCCCCAGCATTTT.

This clonotype appeared many times. The chain has TRBV20-1 and TRBJ2-3, with 16 bases matching TRBD2. Per germline, CDR1 DFQATT and CDR2 SNEGSKA (reference sequence). J gave up 5 bases and V 6 bases, and 11 bases lay outside the gene matches. The CDR3 length is 17 residues. This chain's CDR3 is CSANPGTSGGAVDTQYF. The CDR3 DNA is TGCAGTGCCAACCCCGGGACTAGCGGGGGGGCCGTAGATACGCAGTATTTT.

In its sample, this clonotype was seen many times. The chain carries TRBV5-1 and TRBJ2-2; possibly TRBD1 for D (5 bases). Germline lookup yields CDR1 SGHRS and CDR2 YFSETQ. The CDR3 spans 15 residues. Trimming removed 7 bases at V and 0 bases at J, with 13 bases between. This chain's CDR3 is CASGPGPSNTGELFF. CDR3 coding DNA: TGCGCCAGCGGTCCAGGGCCATCGAACACCGGGGAGCTGTTTTTT.

This clonotype is labeled medium-sized. The rearrangement links TRBV5-1 to TRBJ1-1; D perhaps matches TRBD1 (5 bases). V was clipped by 6 bases and J by 1 base, with 16 bases between them. The CDR3 spans 15 residues. Germline V lookup: CDR1 SGHRS, CDR2 YFSETQ. This CDR3 reads CASTKTEQTNTEAFF. CDR3 bases: TGCGCCAGCACCAAGACAGAACAAACGAACACTGAAGCTTTCTTT.

The table lists this clonotype with many counts. The chain carries TRBV3-1 and TRBJ1-2; the D gene is possibly TRBD1 (5 bases). Trimming pared 4 bases from V and 8 bases from J, leaving 17 bases between. CDR1 is LGHDT, CDR2 YNNKEL, per germline (reference sequence). This CDR3 is 14 amino acids long. The CDR3 sequence is CASSPRDGGTGYTF. The CDR3 DNA reads TGTGCCAGCAGCCCGCGGGACGGTGGGACCGGCTACACCTTC.

This clonotype came up many times. The V call is TRBV25-1, the J call TRBJ1-2, with D unresolved. Trimming took 2 bases from V and 6 from J, leaving 16 bases between them. The CDR3 length is 15 residues. Germline V gives CDR1 MGHDK, CDR2 SYGVNS. This CDR3 reads CASSEGHSRSHGYTF. The CDR3, as DNA: TGTGCCAGCAGTGAAGGCCACTCTCGGTCCCATGGCTACACCTTC.

This clonotype has at least ten counts. The chain joins TRBV5-1 to TRBJ1-4; 8 bases line up with TRBD1. V shed 4 bases and J 6 bases; nucleotides not matched to a gene: 5. Germline CDR1 and CDR2: SGHRS and YFSETQ. The CDR3 is 14 residues long. The CDR3 spells CASSGDRGDEKLFF. CDR3 DNA sequence: TGCGCCAGCAGCGGCGACAGGGGAGATGAAAAACTGTTTTTT.